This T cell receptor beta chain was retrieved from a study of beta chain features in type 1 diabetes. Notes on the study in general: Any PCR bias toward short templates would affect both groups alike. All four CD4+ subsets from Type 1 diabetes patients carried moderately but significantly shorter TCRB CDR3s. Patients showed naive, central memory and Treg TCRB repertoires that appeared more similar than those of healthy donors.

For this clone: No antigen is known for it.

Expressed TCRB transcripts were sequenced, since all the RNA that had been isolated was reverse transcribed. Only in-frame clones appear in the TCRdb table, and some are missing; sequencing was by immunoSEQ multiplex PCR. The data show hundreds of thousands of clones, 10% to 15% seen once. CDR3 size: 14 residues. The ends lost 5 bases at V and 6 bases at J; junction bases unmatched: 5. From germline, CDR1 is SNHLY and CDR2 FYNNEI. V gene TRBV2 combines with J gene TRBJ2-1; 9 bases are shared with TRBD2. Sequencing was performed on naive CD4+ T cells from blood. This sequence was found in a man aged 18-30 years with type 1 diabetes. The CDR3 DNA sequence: TGTGCCAGCAGTTTAGCGGGGGAGTTCAATGAGCAGTTCTTC. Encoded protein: CASSLAGEFNEQFF.